These T cell receptor beta chains were read from a single sample in a study of blood T cell repertoires in COVID-19. Method: immunoSEQ multiplex PCR; TCRdb's copy keeps in-frame clones and lacks some. The data contain about 100,000 clones, 87% of them singletons. Material: peripheral blood. Source of these receptors: a woman aged 45-65 years with COVID-19, enrolled during active disease. The CDR3 runs from the conserved cysteine through the conserved F or W. Fields, in order: J gene, D gene, V gene, clone size, CDR3 protein, CDR3 DNA. A D gene is named only where the DNA matches it firmly. Clone sizes are given selectively: once, few, many, or a class where the clone is expanded.

TRBJ2-3 TRBD2 TRBV7-6 . CASSLVRLAGFTDTQYF TGTGCCAGCAGCTTAGTCCGACTAGCGGGGTTCACAGATACGCAGTATTTT
TRBJ1-5 . TRBV18 . CASSPPGGLSNQPQHF TGTGCCAGCTCACCACCGGGGGGGCTGAGCAATCAGCCCCAGCATTTT
TRBJ1-1 . TRBV25-1 . CASSEQGPTEAFF TGTGCCAGCAGTGAACAGGGTCCCACTGAAGCTTTCTTT
TRBJ2-7 . TRBV11-2 . CASSLDGGRAYEQYF TGTGCCAGCAGCTTAGATGGGGGCAGGGCCTACGAGCAGTACTTC
TRBJ2-7 . TRBV7-9 few CASSLRVGRGGYEQYF TGTGCCAGCAGCTTGAGGGTTGGCAGGGGCGGGTACGAGCAGTACTTC
TRBJ1-1 . TRBV10-1 few CASSESICRLDTEAFF TGCGCCAGCAGTGAGTCGATTTGTCGACTTGACACTGAAGCTTTCTTT
TRBJ2-2 . TRBV4-1 . CASSRSSVVPNTGELFF TGCGCCAGCAGCCGGAGTTCGGTGGTACCGAACACCGGGGAGCTGTTTTTT
TRBJ1-2 TRBD1 TRBV29-1 . CSVNTGTGNYGYTF TGCAGCGTTAACACCGGGACAGGCAACTATGGCTACACCTTC
TRBJ1-3 TRBD1 TRBV10-3 . CAISLDRGHENTIYF TGTGCCATCAGTCTGGACAGGGGGCACGAGAACACCATATATTTT
TRBJ2-7 TRBD1 TRBV27 . CASRSTGFIHEQYF TGTGCCAGCAGATCGACAGGGTTTATCCACGAGCAGTACTTC
TRBJ1-2 TRBD1 TRBV7-9 few CASSLSQGANDGYTF TGTGCCAGCAGCTTATCTCAGGGGGCGAACGATGGCTACACCTTC
TRBJ1-4 . TRBV28 . CASRGGLATNEKLFF TGTGCCAGCAGGGGGGGGCTGGCAACTAATGAAAAACTGTTTTTT
TRBJ1-4 TRBD1 TRBV7-9 . CASSLWDREDEKLFF TGTGCCAGCAGCTTATGGGACAGGGAGGATGAAAAACTGTTTTTT
TRBJ2-2 TRBD2 TRBV5-6 . CASRQRDRNTGELFF TGTGCCAGCAGACAGCGGGATAGGAACACCGGGGAGCTGTTTTTT
TRBJ1-5 . TRBV9 . CASSVLSGDPHNQPQHF TGTGCCAGCAGCGTACTCTCAGGGGATCCACACAATCAGCCCCAGCATTTT
TRBJ2-6 TRBD1 TRBV19 . CASTPQGAGANVLTF TGTGCCAGTACCCCCCAGGGGGCAGGGGCCAACGTCCTGACTTTC
TRBJ2-5 TRBD2 TRBV2 once CASRRASGGRETQYF TGTGCCAGCAGGAGGGCTAGCGGGGGGCGAGAGACCCAGTACTTC
TRBJ2-5 TRBD2 TRBV7-2 . CASSLVGSGALQETQYF TGTGCCAGCAGCTTAGTTGGTAGCGGGGCGCTCCAAGAGACCCAGTACTTC
TRBJ1-6 . TRBV10-2 . CASSELIQGTNSPLHF TGCGCCAGCAGTGAGTTGATCCAGGGAACTAATTCACCCCTCCACTTT
TRBJ2-4 TRBD2 TRBV10-3 . CAISASSGTSGDLAKNIQYF TGTGCCATCAGTGCCTCATCCGGGACTAGCGGGGACTTAGCCAAAAACATTCAGTACTTC
TRBJ2-7 TRBD1 TRBV6-5 . CASSYSTGESYEQYF TGTGCCAGCAGTTACTCGACAGGGGAGTCCTACGAGCAGTACTTC
TRBJ2-1 TRBD2 TRBV10-1 . CASSEGIAGGEEQFF TGCGCCAGCAGTGAGGGAATAGCGGGGGGAGAAGAGCAGTTCTTC
TRBJ1-5 . TRBV6-5 . CASISRVGNQPQHF TGTGCCAGCATCTCACGGGTCGGCAATCAGCCCCAGCATTTT
TRBJ2-7 . TRBV10-3 . CAISEGGVGYEQYF TGTGCCATCAGTGAGGGAGGGGTTGGCTACGAGCAGTACTTC
TRBJ2-3 . TRBV25-1 . CASCWQGPHDTQYF TGTGCCAGCTGCTGGCAGGGCCCGCACGATACGCAGTATTTT
TRBJ1-1 . TRBV5-6 once CASSPQAAGEAFF TGTGCCAGCAGCCCCCAAGCTGCGGGGGAAGCTTTCTTT
TRBJ1-3 . TRBV18 . CASSPLDSPGNTIYF TGTGCCAGCTCACCACTGGACAGCCCCGGAAACACCATATATTTT
TRBJ2-5 TRBD1 TRBV5-1 . CASSGQGARETQYF TGCGCCAGCTCTGGACAGGGGGCCCGAGAGACCCAGTACTTC
TRBJ1-5 . TRBV6-5 . CASSYGTGADQPQHF TGTGCCAGCAGTTACGGAACAGGCGCTGATCAGCCCCAGCATTTT
TRBJ1-1 . TRBV19 . CASTPTDLMNTEAFF TGTGCCAGTACTCCGACAGATCTCATGAACACTGAAGCTTTCTTT
TRBJ2-1 . TRBV7-3 . CASSLSGGGNEQFF TGTGCCAGCAGCTTATCCGGTGGGGGGAATGAGCAGTTCTTC
TRBJ2-2 TRBD1 TRBV7-6 once CASSPGTVEGTGELFF TGTGCCAGCAGCCCCGGGACAGTTGAGGGCACCGGGGAGCTGTTTTTT
TRBJ2-7 TRBD2 TRBV7-2 . CASSPPGSGEFYEQYF TGTGCCAGCAGCCCCCCGGGGAGCGGGGAGTTCTACGAGCAGTACTTC
TRBJ2-2 TRBD2 TRBV7-3 . CASSSGLAGVIAGELFF TGTGCCAGCAGCTCAGGACTAGCGGGGGTTATCGCCGGGGAGCTGTTTTTT
TRBJ2-1 . TRBV27 . CASSFQRPYNEQFF TGTGCCAGCAGTTTTCAGCGCCCCTACAATGAGCAGTTCTTC
TRBJ1-3 TRBD1 TRBV7-2 . CASSPGGAVSSGNTIYF TGTGCCAGCAGCCCAGGGGGCGCGGTCAGCTCTGGAAACACCATATATTTT
TRBJ2-2 TRBD1 TRBV7-3 . CASSLMGIGGRTGELFF TGTGCCAGCAGCTTAATGGGGATAGGGGGCAGGACCGGGGAGCTGTTTTTT
TRBJ2-7 TRBD2 TRBV2 . CASSEAASGALLGSYEQYF TGTGCCAGCAGTGAAGCAGCTAGCGGGGCCCTACTCGGCAGCTACGAGCAGTACTTC
TRBJ2-3 TRBD1 TRBV29-1 . CSVEVGQGALDTQYF TGCAGCGTTGAAGTAGGGCAGGGGGCTTTAGATACGCAGTATTTT
TRBJ1-5 . TRBV2 many CASSLTEHNQPQHF TGTGCCAGCAGTCTGACAGAGCATAATCAGCCCCAGCATTTT
TRBJ1-3 . TRBV1 once CTSSQVDRASSGNTIYF TGCACCAGCAGCCAAGTCGACAGGGCAAGCTCTGGAAACACCATATATTTT
TRBJ2-6 . TRBV4-3 few CASSQGLVGGANVLTF TGCGCCAGCAGCCAGGGGCTAGTAGGTGGGGCCAACGTCCTGACTTTC
TRBJ2-1 TRBD1 TRBV11-3 . CASSLERGLNNEQFF TGTGCCAGCAGCTTAGAAAGGGGGCTCAACAATGAGCAGTTCTTC
TRBJ2-1 . TRBV11-3 . CASSLLGSSYNEQFF TGTGCCAGCAGCTTACTAGGGAGCTCCTACAATGAGCAGTTCTTC
TRBJ2-7 . TRBV29-1 . CSVAGGTYEQYF TGCAGCGTTGCAGGGGGGACTTACGAGCAGTACTTC
TRBJ2-3 TRBD2 TRBV11-1 . CASSLAAGGTDTQYF TGTGCCAGCAGCTTAGCGGCGGGGGGCACAGATACGCAGTATTTT
TRBJ2-5 . TRBV29-1 . CSVEVLFERVGVIEETQYF TGCAGCGTTGAAGTACTGTTCGAAAGGGTCGGGGTAATAGAAGAGACCCAGTACTTC
TRBJ2-2 . TRBV27 . CASSSVTGELFF TGTGCCAGCAGTTCGGTCACCGGGGAGCTGTTTTTT
TRBJ2-3 TRBD2 TRBV6-5 . CASHSGGVTDTQYF TGTGCCAGCCATAGCGGGGGTGTTACAGATACGCAGTATTTT
TRBJ1-5 . TRBV2 . CASSEGSGNQPQHF TGTGCCAGCAGTGAGGGGAGCGGCAATCAGCCCCAGCATTTT
TRBJ2-1 . TRBV14 once CASSQDRRKHDNEQFF TGTGCCAGCAGCCAAGATCGGCGGAAGCACGACAATGAGCAGTTCTTC
TRBJ2-1 TRBD2 TRBV2 . CASGTSGNEQFF TGTGCCAGCGGGACTAGTGGCAATGAGCAGTTCTTC
TRBJ2-1 . TRBV27 . CASSFGVREQFF TGTGCCAGCAGTTTCGGGGTGAGGGAGCAGTTCTTC
TRBJ2-1 TRBD2 TRBV2 . CATHWTSVSYNEQFF TGTGCCACCCATTGGACTAGCGTATCCTACAATGAGCAGTTCTTC
TRBJ1-2 TRBD1 TRBV19 . CASVSGGYGYTF TGTGCCAGTGTTTCAGGGGGCTATGGCTACACCTTC